This T cell receptor (beta chain) stems from a study of blood T cell repertoires in COVID-19. Study overall: The analysed material was cDNA or gDNA that came from T cells, B-cell-depleted T cells, or PBMCs.

Individuals drawn from around 24 US areas were about 18 to 100 years old. Cohort allocation depended upon clinical history that participants reported. In the source study's methods: For nucleated cells, counts were estimated from reference gene primer amplification. Method: immunoSEQ multiplex PCR; TCRdb's copy keeps in-frame clones and lacks some. That table furnishes V, J and clone size, whereas the DNA furnished D and trimming. Here the sample spans approximately 160,000 clones, 75% to 85% being singletons. CDR1 and CDR2 (germline): LGHDT, YNNKEL (reference sequence). V lost 1 base to trimming and J lost 4 bases, with 8 bases between them. This CDR3 has 14 amino acids.

Sequenced: PBMCs or T cells enriched from blood (not recorded which). The sequence was obtained from a man aged 40-49 years who had recovered from COVID-19. The chain is built from TRBV3-1 (or the pseudogene TRBV3-2) and TRBJ1-3; the D is unclear. As DNA, the CDR3 is TGTGCCAGCAGCCAAGGACAACAGGGAAACACCATATATTTT. It is translated as CASSQGQQGNTIYF.